The 2 T cell receptor beta chains below come from one sample, sequenced in a study of T cell responses to AZD1222 COVID-19 vaccine. Repertoires were generated with immunoSEQ multiplex PCR, while TCRdb's copy carries only in-frame clones and drops some. In the table there are around 170,000 clones, approximately 90% of which are singletons. The specimen comprised peripheral blood, sampled on day 0 of AZD1222 vaccination. Source of these receptors: an adult in good health.

The DNA of the CDR3 is TGTGCCAGCAAGACTAACTATGGCTACACCTTC. It encodes CASKTNYGYTF. This chain links TRBV28 with TRBJ1-2; unclear D gene. The CDR3 is 11 residues long. The germline V gene encodes CDR1 MDHEN and CDR2 SYDVKM. V gave up 7 bases and J gave up 0 bases, with 3 bases separating them.

The chain has TRBV6-5 and TRBJ1-1, with a possible D match to TRBD1 (6 bases). V lost 9 bases and J lost 1, with 12 bases in between. The CDR3 loop spans 13 amino acids. Germline assignment: CDR1 MNHEY and CDR2 SVGAGI. For the CDR3, the DNA is TGTGCCAGAAGAGGGGACACGAACACTGAAGCTTTCTTT. It is translated as CARRGDTNTEAFF.